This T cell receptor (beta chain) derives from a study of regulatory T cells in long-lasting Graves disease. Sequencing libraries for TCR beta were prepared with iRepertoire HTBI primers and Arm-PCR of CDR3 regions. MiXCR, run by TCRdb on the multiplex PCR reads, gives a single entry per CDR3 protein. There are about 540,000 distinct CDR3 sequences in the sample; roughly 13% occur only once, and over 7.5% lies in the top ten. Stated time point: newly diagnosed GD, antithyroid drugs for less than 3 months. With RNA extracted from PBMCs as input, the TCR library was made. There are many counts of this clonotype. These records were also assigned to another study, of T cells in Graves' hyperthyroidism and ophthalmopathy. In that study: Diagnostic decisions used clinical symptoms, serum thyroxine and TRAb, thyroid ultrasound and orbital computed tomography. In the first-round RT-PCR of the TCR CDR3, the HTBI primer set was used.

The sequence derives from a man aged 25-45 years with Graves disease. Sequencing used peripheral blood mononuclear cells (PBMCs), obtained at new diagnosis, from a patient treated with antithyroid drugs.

DNA of the CDR3: TGTGCCAGCAGCTTAGAGGGACCTAAGGCAGCGACCCAGTACTTC. Protein: CASSLEGPKAATQYF. The chain joins TRBV7-9 to TRBJ2-5, with D possibly being TRBD1 or TRBD2 (5 bases each). CDR3 size: 15 residues. V lost 1 base and J 7 bases, leaving 16 bases between the germline ends. Per germline, CDR1 SEHNR and CDR2 FQNEAQ (reference sequence).